The rows below give T cell receptor beta chains drawn from one sample of a study of T cells after posttransplantation cyclophosphamide. This table comes from immunoSEQ multiplex PCR, and its TCRdb copy is limited to in-frame clones, with some not included. The table shows over 15,000 clones, with roughly 72% occurring only once. Sequenced here: PBMCs, sampled after an allogeneic stem cell transplant with post-transplant cyclophosphamide. These receptor sequences come from a young adult male patient who received an allogeneic stem cell transplant from a related donor, was CMV-positive, and had acute GVHD only. Some of the T cells might come from the graft donor. The CDR3 runs from the conserved cysteine through the conserved F or W. A D gene is named only where the DNA matches it firmly. Clone size is shown for a subset of rows, as once, few, many or a class of expanded clone.

v_gene: TRBV5-5
abundance: .
j_gene: TRBJ2-5
d_gene: .
CDR3nt: TGTGCCAGCAGCCGGGGTGGGGGCGGAGGCCAAGAGACCCAGTACTTC
CDR3aa: CASSRGGGGGQETQYF

v_gene: TRBV7-9
abundance: once
j_gene: TRBJ2-7
d_gene: .
CDR3nt: TGTGCCAGCAGCGTCCGGGACTTCTACCCGGGGGAGCAGTACTTC
CDR3aa: CASSVRDFYPGEQYF

v_gene: TRBV11-2
abundance: .
j_gene: TRBJ1-5
d_gene: .
CDR3nt: TGTGCCAGCAGCTTAGGAGGGGGTCAGCCCCAGCATTTT
CDR3aa: CASSLGGGQPQHF

v_gene: TRBV5-4
abundance: .
j_gene: TRBJ1-1
d_gene: .
CDR3nt: TGTGCCAGCAGCTTATATTCTGAAGCTTTCTTT
CDR3aa: CASSLYSEAFF

v_gene: TRBV5-1
abundance: once
j_gene: TRBJ2-5
d_gene: TRBD1
CDR3nt: TGCGCCAGCAGCGACAGGGCGGAGACCCAGTACTTC
CDR3aa: CASSDRAETQYF

v_gene: TRBV7-8
abundance: .
j_gene: TRBJ1-2
d_gene: .
CDR3nt: TGTGCCAGCAGCTTAGCGGTAGACTATGGCTACACCTTC
CDR3aa: CASSLAVDYGYTF

v_gene: TRBV4-2
abundance: .
j_gene: TRBJ1-4
d_gene: TRBD1
CDR3nt: TGTGCCAGCAGCCGTTTGACAGGGGGCGCGGAAAAACTGTTTTTT
CDR3aa: CASSRLTGGAEKLFF

v_gene: TRBV6-1
abundance: .
j_gene: TRBJ1-1
d_gene: .
CDR3nt: TGTGCCAGCAGTGAAAGATTCGGGGGTACTGAAGCTTTCTTT
CDR3aa: CASSERFGGTEAFF

v_gene: TRBV18
abundance: .
j_gene: TRBJ1-1
d_gene: TRBD1
CDR3nt: TGTGCCAGCTCACTCAACCTCCAGGGGGCAAGAGGCACTGAAGCTTTCTTT
CDR3aa: CASSLNLQGARGTEAFF

v_gene: TRBV9
abundance: .
j_gene: TRBJ1-1
d_gene: .
CDR3nt: TGTGCCAGCAGGGGGGGTGGGGCTGGAACTGAAGCTTTCTTT
CDR3aa: CASRGGGAGTEAFF

v_gene: TRBV2
abundance: once
j_gene: TRBJ2-3
d_gene: .
CDR3nt: TGTGCCACCCGCCATGCCCAGACAGCAGATACGCAGTATTTT
CDR3aa: CATRHAQTADTQYF

v_gene: TRBV7-8
abundance: .
j_gene: TRBJ2-1
d_gene: TRBD2
CDR3nt: TGTGCCAGCAGCTTAACTAACGGCGGGGGGGGAAATGAGCAGTTCTTC
CDR3aa: CASSLTNGGGGNEQFF

v_gene: TRBV5-4
abundance: once
j_gene: TRBJ2-7
d_gene: .
CDR3nt: TGTGCCAGCAGCTCAAAAGAGGGTGAGCAGTACTTC
CDR3aa: CASSSKEGEQYF

v_gene: TRBV4-2
abundance: .
j_gene: TRBJ2-3
d_gene: .
CDR3nt: TGTGCCAGCAGCCAAGACGGGGGGCTGCGAGATACGCAGTATTTT
CDR3aa: CASSQDGGLRDTQYF

v_gene: TRBV2
abundance: .
j_gene: TRBJ2-5
d_gene: .
CDR3nt: TGTGCCAGCAGTGAATCGGAGGAGACCCAGTACTTC
CDR3aa: CASSESEETQYF

v_gene: TRBV5-8
abundance: once
j_gene: TRBJ2-5
d_gene: .
CDR3nt: TGTGCCAGCAGCGTAAACAGCCAAGAGACCCAGTACTTC
CDR3aa: CASSVNSQETQYF

v_gene: TRBV2
abundance: .
j_gene: TRBJ2-3
d_gene: TRBD2
CDR3nt: TGTGCCAGCAAGGGACTAGCGGGGGGGGCAGATACGCAGTATTTT
CDR3aa: CASKGLAGGADTQYF

v_gene: TRBV28
abundance: .
j_gene: TRBJ1-2
d_gene: TRBD1
CDR3nt: TGTGCCAGCAGTTTTAGGGGGCTCGGCTATGGCTACACCTTC
CDR3aa: CASSFRGLGYGYTF

v_gene: TRBV4-3
abundance: .
j_gene: TRBJ2-1
d_gene: TRBD2
CDR3nt: TGCGCCAGCAGCCCGCGGACTAGCGGGGGGGCTCAGTACAATGAGCAGTTCTTC
CDR3aa: CASSPRTSGGAQYNEQFF

v_gene: TRBV18
abundance: .
j_gene: TRBJ2-1
d_gene: .
CDR3nt: TGTGCCAGCTCAACGACAGGAGACAATGAGCAGTTCTTC
CDR3aa: CASSTTGDNEQFF

v_gene: TRBV12-5
abundance: .
j_gene: TRBJ1-5
d_gene: .
CDR3nt: TGTGCTAGTGGGACAGCTAGGAGCGGCAATCAGCCCCAGCATTTT
CDR3aa: CASGTARSGNQPQHF

v_gene: TRBV4-1
abundance: .
j_gene: TRBJ2-1
d_gene: TRBD2
CDR3nt: TGCGCCAGCAGCCAAGAAAGCGGGGTCGACAATGAGCAGTTCTTC
CDR3aa: CASSQESGVDNEQFF

v_gene: TRBV5-1
abundance: .
j_gene: TRBJ1-3
d_gene: .
CDR3nt: TGCGCCAGCAGCCCCCTGGGGGGGGAAAACACCATATATTTT
CDR3aa: CASSPLGGENTIYF

v_gene: TRBV19
abundance: once
j_gene: TRBJ2-2
d_gene: .
CDR3nt: TGTGCCAGTAGTATGGGCCCAGTCAGGGGAATATACACCGGGGAGCTGTTTTTT
CDR3aa: CASSMGPVRGIYTGELFF

v_gene: TRBV29-1
abundance: .
j_gene: TRBJ1-1
d_gene: .
CDR3nt: TGCAGCGTTGAAGATGGGAGGGAATCCATGAACACTGAAGCTTTCTTT
CDR3aa: CSVEDGRESMNTEAFF

v_gene: TRBV14
abundance: once
j_gene: TRBJ1-4
d_gene: .
CDR3nt: TGTGCCAGCAGCCGACAACACGGTGAAAAACTGTTTTTT
CDR3aa: CASSRQHGEKLFF

v_gene: TRBV18
abundance: .
j_gene: TRBJ2-5
d_gene: TRBD1
CDR3nt: TGTGCCAGCTCACCACGGCAGGGGGCGTGGGAGACCCAGTACTTC
CDR3aa: CASSPRQGAWETQYF

v_gene: TRBV6-5
abundance: .
j_gene: TRBJ2-7
d_gene: TRBD1
CDR3nt: TGTGCCAGCAGTTTGGACAGGGTCGACGAGCAGTACTTC
CDR3aa: CASSLDRVDEQYF

v_gene: TRBV11-2
abundance: .
j_gene: TRBJ1-2
d_gene: .
CDR3nt: TGTGCCAGCAGCTTAGGTCAGTCCTATGGCTACACCTTC
CDR3aa: CASSLGQSYGYTF

v_gene: TRBV11-3
abundance: few
j_gene: TRBJ2-1
d_gene: .
CDR3nt: TGTGCCAGCAGCTCCAGAGTACGGGGGGCCAATGAGCAGTTCTTC
CDR3aa: CASSSRVRGANEQFF

v_gene: TRBV27
abundance: .
j_gene: TRBJ1-4
d_gene: .
CDR3nt: TGTGCCAGCAGTTTAATTCCAGCAACTAATGAAAAACTGTTTTTT
CDR3aa: CASSLIPATNEKLFF

v_gene: TRBV27
abundance: .
j_gene: TRBJ2-1
d_gene: TRBD2
CDR3nt: TGTGCCAGCAGTTTATTCGGGGAGGGGTACAATGAGCAGTTCTTC
CDR3aa: CASSLFGEGYNEQFF

v_gene: TRBV4-3
abundance: .
j_gene: TRBJ2-2
d_gene: TRBD2
CDR3nt: TGCGCCAGCAGCCAAGGGGGACTAACTAGGGGCACCGGGGAGCTGTTTTTT
CDR3aa: CASSQGGLTRGTGELFF

v_gene: TRBV19
abundance: .
j_gene: TRBJ1-6
d_gene: TRBD1
CDR3nt: TGTGCCAGTAGTAGTAGACAGGGGGCTGGTTCACCCCTCCACTTT
CDR3aa: CASSSRQGAGSPLHF

v_gene: TRBV19
abundance: .
j_gene: TRBJ2-2
d_gene: .
CDR3nt: TGTGCCAGTAGTATAGGGGCTGGCGGGGAGCTGTTTTTT
CDR3aa: CASSIGAGGELFF

v_gene: TRBV9
abundance: .
j_gene: TRBJ2-5
d_gene: TRBD2
CDR3nt: TGTGCCAGCAGAAGCGAGACTAGCGGGTCGACCCAGTACTTC
CDR3aa: CASRSETSGSTQYF

v_gene: TRBV18
abundance: .
j_gene: TRBJ1-5
d_gene: .
CDR3nt: TGTGCCAGCTCACCCTCGGTCTTACCTCAGCCCCAGCATTTT
CDR3aa: CASSPSVLPQPQHF

v_gene: TRBV19
abundance: .
j_gene: TRBJ2-2
d_gene: .
CDR3nt: TGTGCCAGTAGATGGTGGGGGGGCCTTCGTGGAACCGGGGAGCTGTTTTTT
CDR3aa: CASRWWGGLRGTGELFF

v_gene: TRBV5-6
abundance: once
j_gene: TRBJ1-1
d_gene: .
CDR3nt: TGTGCCAGCAGTATAGGCCGGGAAGAAGCTTTCTTT
CDR3aa: CASSIGREEAFF

v_gene: TRBV7-2
abundance: .
j_gene: TRBJ1-1
d_gene: TRBD1
CDR3nt: TGTGCCAGCAGCTTAGGGCAGGGGGCGGCGAACACTGAAGCTTTCTTT
CDR3aa: CASSLGQGAANTEAFF

v_gene: TRBV18
abundance: .
j_gene: TRBJ1-6
d_gene: .
CDR3nt: TGTGCCAGCTCACCACGGCAGGGAGGTAATTCACCCCTCCACTTT
CDR3aa: CASSPRQGGNSPLHF

v_gene: TRBV29-1
abundance: .
j_gene: TRBJ1-5
d_gene: TRBD1
CDR3nt: TGCAGCGTTGCCGGAGGGGGCCGCAATCAGCCCCAGCATTTT
CDR3aa: CSVAGGGRNQPQHF

v_gene: TRBV28
abundance: .
j_gene: TRBJ1-1
d_gene: TRBD1
CDR3nt: TGTGCCAGCAGTTTCAGGGGGCCTCTGGTAGCTTTCTTT
CDR3aa: CASSFRGPLVAFF

v_gene: TRBV6-5
abundance: .
j_gene: TRBJ1-2
d_gene: .
CDR3nt: TGTGCCAGCAGTTATAACCAGGGACACGGCTACACCTTC
CDR3aa: CASSYNQGHGYTF

v_gene: TRBV4-2
abundance: .
j_gene: TRBJ2-7
d_gene: .
CDR3nt: TGTGCCAGCAGCCCAGCCTTAGCTCCCTACGAGCAGTACTTC
CDR3aa: CASSPALAPYEQYF

v_gene: TRBV5-4
abundance: .
j_gene: TRBJ2-2
d_gene: TRBD1
CDR3nt: TGTGCCAGCAGCTTGGCCGGGACAGGGAACACCGGGGAGCTGTTTTTT
CDR3aa: CASSLAGTGNTGELFF

v_gene: TRBV7-9
abundance: .
j_gene: TRBJ2-5
d_gene: TRBD1
CDR3nt: TGTGCCAGCAGCTTAGTGGGGGACAGGAGTTCCCAGGAGACCCAGTACTTC
CDR3aa: CASSLVGDRSSQETQYF